This is a list of T cell receptor beta chains from one sample in a study of blood T cell repertoires in COVID-19. Sequencing used immunoSEQ multiplex PCR; TCRdb keeps in-frame clones, though not all of them. The table shows roughly 250,000 clones, with about 91% occurring only once. Sequenced: peripheral blood. These receptors were taken from a person aged 18 to 35 with COVID-19, enrolled during active disease. Each CDR3 is given with its conserved first and last residue. The order of the fields is clone size, V gene, D gene, J gene, CDR3 DNA, CDR3 protein. D genes are given only for firm matches. Where a row states a size, it is once, few, many or the class of an expanded clone; other rows omit it.

NA	TRBV9	TRBD2	TRBJ2-1	TGTGCCAGCAGCGTAGGTTTTAGCGGGAGCTCCTACAATGAGCAGTTCTTC	CASSVGFSGSSYNEQFF
NA	TRBV24-1	NA	TRBJ1-5	TGTGCCACCAGTGACTGGGAGGGCCAGCCCCAGCATTTT	CATSDWEGQPQHF
NA	TRBV13	NA	TRBJ2-7	TGTGCCAGCAGCCCCTCAGGGGCGGCGTGGGAGCAGTACTTC	CASSPSGAAWEQYF
NA	TRBV7-6	TRBD1	TRBJ1-2	TGTGCCAGCAGCTTAGAGGCGGACAGGGGGCTTGCTGGCTACACCTTC	CASSLEADRGLAGYTF
NA	TRBV11-2	TRBD1	TRBJ1-1	TGTGCCAGCAGCTTAGTCTCGACAGGGAATTACGGAGCTTTCTTT	CASSLVSTGNYGAFF
NA	TRBV28	TRBD1	TRBJ2-7	TGTGCCAGCAGCGCGCCGGGGGGGACAGGGGCCTACGAGCAGTACTTC	CASSAPGGTGAYEQYF
NA	TRBV10-2	TRBD1	TRBJ2-5	TGCGCCAGCAGTGGTTCAGGGCAGGGGGCTTGGGAGACCCAGTACTTC	CASSGSGQGAWETQYF
NA	TRBV10-2	TRBD2	TRBJ2-2	TGCGCCAGCAGTGAGTTCGGGGGGGCCGGGGAGCTGTTTTTT	CASSEFGGAGELFF
NA	TRBV10-1	TRBD2	TRBJ2-1	TGCGCCAGCGGGGATAGCGGGCAGCAGTTCTTC	CASGDSGQQFF
NA	TRBV5-1	TRBD1	TRBJ2-3	TGCGCCAGCAGCTTGCAAGGGGGCGATACGCAGTATTTT	CASSLQGGDTQYF
NA	TRBV5-1	NA	TRBJ2-1	TGCGCCAGCAGCTTGGACACCTACAATGAGCAGTTCTTC	CASSLDTYNEQFF
NA	TRBV28	TRBD1	TRBJ1-4	TGTGCCAGCAGACCCGGGACAGCCCCTGAAAAACTGTTTTTT	CASRPGTAPEKLFF
once	TRBV4-1	TRBD2	TRBJ2-7	TGCGCCAGCAGCCAAGAGTCTAGCGGAGTCTACGAGCAGTACTTC	CASSQESSGVYEQYF
NA	TRBV21-1	NA	TRBJ2-4	TGTGCCAGCACCCACAAAAGGCACAGGGCAACCCTAGCCAAAAACATTCAGTACTTC	CASTHKRHRATLAKNIQYF
NA	TRBV7-8	TRBD2	TRBJ2-1	TGTGCCAGCAGCTTAGGAGCTAGCGGGAAGGGTGAGCAGTTCTTC	CASSLGASGKGEQFF
NA	TRBV10-3	TRBD2	TRBJ2-1	TGTGCCATCAGTGGACCAGCGGGAGGGAGGAATGAGCAGTTCTTC	CAISGPAGGRNEQFF
NA	TRBV19	TRBD1	TRBJ2-2	TGTGCCAGTAGGTCGGGACAGAGTAACACCGGGGAGCTGTTTTTT	CASRSGQSNTGELFF
NA	TRBV6-6	TRBD2	TRBJ2-3	TGTGCCAGCAGTTTCGGACTAGCGGGTGCCGGCGATACGCAGTATTTT	CASSFGLAGAGDTQYF
NA	TRBV6-5	NA	TRBJ1-5	TGTGCCAGCAGTTTCGACAGAAATCAGCCCCAGCATTTT	CASSFDRNQPQHF
NA	TRBV4-2	TRBD2	TRBJ2-7	TGTGCCAGCAGCCAAGATTTACTAGCGGGCTCCTACGAGCAGTACTTC	CASSQDLLAGSYEQYF
NA	TRBV6-1	TRBD1	TRBJ1-2	TGTGCCAGCAGTGACGGGACAGGGTCGTACTATGGCTACACCTTC	CASSDGTGSYYGYTF
NA	TRBV12-3/TRBV12-4	NA	TRBJ1-5	TGTGCCAGCAGTTATAACACCAATCAGCCCCAGCATTTT	CASSYNTNQPQHF
few	TRBV7-8	TRBD1	TRBJ1-1	TGTGCCAGCAGCAAAACCTACTCGGACAGGGGCCCTTTGACAGCTTTCTTT	CASSKTYSDRGPLTAFF
once	TRBV3-1/TRBV3-2	NA	TRBJ2-1	TGTGCCAGCAGCCAAGGCGGATACAATGAGCAGTTCTTC	CASSQGGYNEQFF
once	TRBV10-3	NA	TRBJ2-1	TGTGCCATCAAGCACCGGGACAACTACAATGAGCAGTTCTTC	CAIKHRDNYNEQFF
NA	TRBV28	TRBD1	TRBJ2-7	TGTGCCAGTCTGGACAGGGGCAGATACGAGCAGTACTTC	CASLDRGRYEQYF
NA	TRBV5-1	NA	TRBJ2-3	TGCGCCAGCAGCTTATGGCGGGATGCGGATACGCAGTATTTT	CASSLWRDADTQYF
NA	TRBV4-1	NA	TRBJ1-1	TGCGCCAGCAGCCCGCGGGACCGGGGGACGAGGACTGAAGCTTTCTTT	CASSPRDRGTRTEAFF
NA	TRBV6-2/TRBV6-3	TRBD2	TRBJ2-7	TGTGCCAGCAGTTACTCTTTGGGGACTAGCGGGAGACGTGGCGAGCAGTACTTC	CASSYSLGTSGRRGEQYF